These 21 T cell receptor beta chains originate from one sample sequenced in a study of response to subunit inactivated influenza vaccine. TCRdb reanalysed the RT-PCR reads using MiXCR and keeps one entry per CDR3 protein. The sample has around 850,000 distinct CDR3 sequences, approximately 18% seen once; the top ten hold about a tenth. The sample consisted of PBMCs from blood, taken 4 to 6 days after vaccination. These receptors were obtained from a man between 50 and 59 years old who received an inactivated influenza vaccine.

The rearrangement links TRBV5-1 to TRBJ2-1, with D unclear. The CDR3 runs to 17 residues. The germline V gene encodes CDR1 SGHRS and CDR2 YFSETQ. The V and J ends lost 4 bases and 3 bases respectively, with 20 bases between them. The CDR3 DNA reads TGCGCCAGCAGCCCAGCCCTGACCGCCGCAGACTACAATGAGCAGTTCTTC. Protein product: CASSPALTAADYNEQFF.

Only a few counts were recorded for this clonotype. The V and J genes are TRBV4-3 and TRBJ2-5; TRBD2 agrees at 13 bases. The ends lost 0 bases at V and 3 bases at J; junction bases unmatched: 4. The CDR3 sequence is 17 residues long. Per the germline V gene, CDR1 is LGHNA and CDR2 is YSLEER. The CDR3 sequence is CASSQELTSGGKETQYF. CDR3 nucleotides: TGCGCCAGCAGCCAAGAATTGACTAGCGGGGGGAAAGAGACCCAGTACTTC.

This clonotype was seen more than once but under ten times. The chain is built from TRBV20-1 and TRBJ1-6; D is uncertain. The CDR3 loop spans 13 amino acids. V gave up 2 bases and J gave up 6 bases, with 8 bases separating them. In germline, CDR1 is DFQATT, CDR2 SNEGSKA (reference sequence). CDR3 nucleotides: TGCAGTGCTAGACGGGAGTTTAATTCACCCCTCCACTTT. Encoded protein: CSARREFNSPLHF.

This clonotype was counted only a few times. The CDR3 nucleotides read TGTGCCAGCAGCTGGGACAGGGCGAGCTCCTACGAGCAGTACTTC. Its translation: CASSWDRASSYEQYF. The gene calls are TRBV7-2 and TRBJ2-7; 9 bases are a match to TRBD1. V gave up 4 bases and J gave up 0 bases; unmatched junction bases: 4. Per germline, CDR1 SGHTA and CDR2 FQGNSA. The CDR3 is 15 amino acids.

This clonotype has a handful of counts. This rearrangement joins TRBV6-2 or TRBV6-3 to TRBJ1-6; no definite D call. Germline CDR1 reads MNHEY; CDR2 reads SVGEGT. V lost 0 bases and J lost 9, with 9 bases in between. This CDR3 has 14 residues. CDR3 sequence: CASSYSARGSPLHF. CDR3 bases: TGTGCCAGCAGTTACTCCGCCAGAGGTTCACCCCTCCACTTT.

This clonotype was seen more than once but under ten times. V and J are TRBV7-9 and TRBJ2-7; perhaps D is TRBD1 or TRBD2 (6 bases each). Deletions cut 5 bases from V and 0 bases from J, with 11 bases between. In germline, CDR1 is SEHNR, CDR2 FQNEAQ (reference sequence). The CDR3 length is 14 residues. Here the CDR3 reads CASSPQGLSYEQYF. CDR3 coding DNA: TGTGCCAGCAGCCCACAGGGACTCTCCTACGAGCAGTACTTC.

This clonotype was counted ten times or more. The gene calls are TRBV2 and TRBJ2-5, with TRBD2 as a possible D gene (5 bases). The CDR3 extends over 16 amino acids. V was cut by 3 bases and J by 1 base, with 15 bases left in between. Looked up from germline, CDR1 is SNHLY and CDR2 is FYNNEI. The CDR3 protein is CASSEGRLTVQETQYF. The CDR3 region has the DNA TGTGCCAGCAGTGAGGGCAGACTAACAGTCCAAGAGACCCAGTACTTC.

The chain is built from TRBV6-1 and TRBJ2-5, with a tentative D call TRBD1 (7 bases). Deletions cut 6 bases from V and 5 bases from J, with 22 bases between. The CDR3 totals 16 residues. CDR1 and CDR2 from the germline V gene are MNHNS and SASEGT. The CDR3 region is CASSPGGTSWRETQYF. The CDR3 DNA sequence: TGTGCCAGCAGCCCAGGGGGGACAAGCTGGCGCGAGACCCAGTACTTC.

A note on this clonotype: The junction and the germline gene differ at one end; a read error may be behind it. The CDR3 region has the DNA TGTGCCAGCAGCGTAGACCAGGGCTCCTCCGAGCAGTACTTC. Translating gives CASSVDQGSSEQYF. The rearrangement uses TRBV9 and TRBJ2-7; D is perhaps TRBD1 (5 bases). Per germline, CDR1 SGDLS and CDR2 YYNGEE. The CDR3 is 14 residues long.

This clonotype was counted once. V is TRBV15 and J is TRBJ2-3, with TRBD2 as a possible D gene (5 bases). The CDR3 contains 20 residues. The ends were cut back, 0 bases at V and 3 bases at J, with 25 bases in the middle. Germline lookup yields CDR1 LNHNV and CDR2 YYDKDF (reference sequence). CDR3 protein: CATSREGAGSHFRRTDTQYF. The CDR3 coding sequence is TGTGCCACCAGCAGAGAGGGTGCAGGTTCTCACTTCAGGAGGACAGATACGCAGTATTTT. Complete variable domain (other parts from reference TRBV15 and TRBJ2-3): DAMVIQNPRYQVTQFGKPVTLSCSQTLNHNVMYWYQQKSSQAPKLLFHYYDKDFNNEADTPDNFQSRRPNTSFCFLDIRSPGLGDTAMYLCATSREGAGSHFRRTDTQYFGPGTRLTVL.

V gene TRBV27 combines with J gene TRBJ1-1; D is unresolved. The V and J ends lost 10 bases and 10 bases respectively, with 25 bases between them. Germline V gives CDR1 MNHEY, CDR2 SMNVEV (reference sequence). This CDR3 spans 14 amino acids. The CDR3 spells CATSTRAAGSLAFF. CDR3 bases: TGTGCCACCTCTACCCGGGCGGCGGGTAGTTTAGCTTTCTTT.

This clonotype showed up just a few times. The rearrangement links TRBV15 to TRBJ1-5; a possible D gene is TRBD1 (5 bases). Germline loops: CDR1 LNHNV, CDR2 YYDKDF (reference sequence). Trimming pared 0 bases from V and 6 bases from J, leaving 12 bases between. The CDR3 loop spans 15 amino acids. This CDR3 is CATSRDLEGSQPQHF. CDR3 in DNA: TGTGCCACCAGCAGAGATCTGGAGGGGTCTCAGCCCCAGCATTTT.

The CDR3 nucleotides are TGCAGTGCTAGTCTAGGGGCCAACCGCAATCAGCCCCAGCATTTT. Translated, it gives CSASLGANRNQPQHF. V is TRBV20-1 and J is TRBJ1-5; the D gene is possibly TRBD1 (5 bases). The CDR3 loop spans 15 amino acids. Trimming shortened V by 3 bases and J by 2 bases, and 14 bases separated the two germline ends. The germline V gene has CDR1 DFQATT and CDR2 SNEGSKA (reference sequence).

This clonotype was recorded a few times. The genes are TRBV14 and TRBJ2-2; D ambiguous. Germline assignment: CDR1 SGHDN and CDR2 FVKESK. The CDR3 covers 13 residues. Trimming removed 1 base from V and 7 bases from J, with 7 bases in between. CDR3 bases: TGTGCCAGCAGCCAAGGCGTGGGCGGGGAGCTGTTTTTT. This gives the protein CASSQGVGGELFF.

This clonotype was seen a few times. V gene TRBV6-2 or TRBV6-3 combines with J gene TRBJ2-3, with TRBD2 matching 10 bases. Germline values: CDR1 MNHEY, CDR2 SVGEGT. The CDR3 sequence is 15 residues long. V trimming: 2 bases; J trimming: 4 bases; junction bases outside the gene matches: 3. The chain's CDR3 is CASSYLGTSADTQYF. CDR3 DNA sequence: TGTGCCAGCAGTTACCTGGGGACTAGCGCAGATACGCAGTATTTT.

This clonotype was counted between two and nine times. The rearrangement uses TRBV5-1 and TRBJ1-1, with D maybe TRBD1 (5 bases). V was cut by 1 base and J by 1 base, with 11 bases left in between. The CDR3 extends over 15 amino acids. CDR1 and CDR2 from the germline V gene are SGHRS and YFSETQ. The CDR3 DNA reads as TGCGCCAGCAGCTTGTTGCAAACAGGGAACACTGAAGCTTTCTTT. Its translation is CASSLLQTGNTEAFF.

This clonotype was detected only a few times. The rearrangement uses TRBV5-1 and TRBJ2-1; D ambiguous. The CDR3 consists of 16 residues. Germline CDR1 reads SGHRS; CDR2 reads YFSETQ. V lost 0 bases and J 0 bases, leaving 10 bases between the germline ends. The CDR3 DNA sequence: TGCGCCAGCAGCTTGGTCGCCAGCAGCTCCTACAATGAGCAGTTCTTC. Translating gives CASSLVASSSYNEQFF.

The CDR3 DNA reads as TGTGCCAGCAGCCCCCATGCGAGGGGGGCGTCACCCCTCCACTTT. Translated: CASSPHARGASPLHF. The chain combines TRBV7-8 with TRBJ1-6; D perhaps matches TRBD1 (6 bases). Germline V lookup: CDR1 SGHVS, CDR2 FQNEAQ. V lost 5 bases, J lost 10 bases, and 18 bases lay in between. The CDR3 is 15 amino acids.

About this clonotype: A much larger clone lies a single base off, so this may be a read error. This rearrangement joins TRBV7-9 to TRBJ2-1; 11 nucleotides line up with TRBD1. CDR3 size: 15 residues. Germline assignment: CDR1 SEHNR and CDR2 FQNEAQ (reference sequence). In DNA form, the CDR3 reads TGTGTCAGCAGCCTAGCCGGACAGGGGGCAAGTGAGCAGTTCTTC. This gives the protein CVSSLAGQGASEQFF.

The DNA for the CDR3 is TGTGCCACCAGTGATGCGGGACTAGCGGGAGGCGAGCAGTACTTC. It encodes CATSDAGLAGGEQYF. The chain carries TRBV24-1 and TRBJ2-7, with 15 bases fitting TRBD2. V shed 3 bases, J shed 6 bases, and the junction held 2 bases outside the gene matches. The CDR3 has 15 residues. CDR1 is KGHDR and CDR2 is SFDVKD in the germline V gene.

The V call is TRBV12-3 or TRBV12-4, the J call TRBJ2-1; a possible D gene is TRBD1 (6 bases). The CDR3 contains 15 residues. V dropped 2 bases and J dropped 5 bases, with 13 bases sitting between them. CDR3 sequence reads: CASSLSRGADNEQFF. The CDR3 coding sequence is TGTGCCAGCAGTTTAAGCAGGGGCGCGGACAATGAGCAGTTCTTC.